This T cell receptor (beta chain) is drawn from a study of blood T cells in healthy people across ages (dated by TCRdb to the mid-2010s). About the full investigation: In model experiments, template switching captured roughly one uniquely barcoded TCR beta cDNA molecule for every two T cells. Using deep sequencing normalized with unique cDNA molecular identifiers, the study measured how TCR beta repertoire diversity changes with age. The donors were divided into four age groups: young (average around 16 years), middle-aged (approximately 41), aged (about 56) and long-lived (82). To avoid experimental bias, donors of different ages were distributed randomly across sequencing lanes. Two additional independent replicas of 1 million unique cDNA reads from the same blood draw were analyzed for two donors (one aged 18 to 30 and one aged 80 or older).

The donors were roughly 39 Caucasian individuals from Russia, aged 6 to 90 years, who were systemically healthy. Each donor gave ten milliliters of peripheral blood, drawn into EDTA-treated Vacutainer tubes. Ficoll-Paque density-gradient centrifugation was used to isolate PBMCs, with at least 6 million per sample. Trizol reagent was used to extract total RNA from the PBMCs, yielding at least 5.5 micrograms per sample. For every donor, an aliquot of PBMCs went through flow cytometry to measure the percentages of naive CD45RAhigh/CD27high T cells. The germline V gene encodes CDR1 SGHTA and CDR2 FQGTGA. The CDR3 sequence holds 13 residues, the cysteine and phenylalanine included. Just the 39-base CDR3 DNA is kept, in frame starting at base 1. V is clipped by 1 base and J by 0 bases, and the sequence between their germline boundaries is 2 bases long. Libraries were constructed by 5' RACE. The second PCR ran for about 7 to 11 cycles and used a J-beta primer mix along with a sample-barcoded 5' primer. Each TCR beta cDNA molecule received a unique molecular identifier from a template-switch 5' adaptor carrying 12 random nucleotides. Each sample yielded at least 2.5 million CDR3-containing paired-end reads. First-strand cDNA was synthesized from all RNA with the Mint cDNA synthesis kit, primed by a TRBC-specific oligonucleotide. Following uracil-DNA glycosylase treatment, all cDNA underwent a first 18-cycle PCR with the universal primers M1SS and BC2_uni_R. Per the authors' processing: For normalization, 1 million high-quality reads were randomly selected from each sample, with every read carrying a distinct molecular identifier. Instead of being binned into consensus sequences, reads with shared molecular identifiers were discarded. CDR3 identification, clonotype clustering and error correction used MiTCR with a Q25 quality threshold and the strictest error-elimination algorithm. A nonparametric unseen species model using Euler transformation provided a lower-bound estimate of total TCR beta diversity. TCRdb reanalyzed the raw reads on its own, using fastp at Q25 for trimming and MiXCR for clone calling, and kept in-frame beta chains. Every distinct CDR3 protein forms one entry, paired with its most common genes and DNA. The V and J calls shown here were made by TCRdb, not taken from the authors' results. The sample yields around 2 million distinct CDR3 sequences; roughly two fifths were counted once. More than 20% of the sample belongs to the ten largest clones.

The sample holds many counts of this clonotype. Its antigen is not yet known. Base qualities are not provided; no much larger clone lies one nucleotide away. Overall results and qualifications from the work: The long-lived group showed more naive CD4+ T cells, fewer expanded clones and increased TCR diversity than the aged group, suggesting age selection. There was a strong correlation between observed TCR beta diversity and the percentage of naive T cells measured by flow cytometry. Total diversity estimates from one million sequenced T cells were considered lower bounds and underestimates. Donor CMV infection status was unknown, potentially confounding age-related changes in expanded clonotypes. Bulk unsorted PBMC profiling prevented conclusive comparison of naive and antigen-experienced compartments. As age increased, observed TCR beta diversity per million T cells dropped in a roughly linear way, and a significant reduction was already evident by age 40.

This TCR derives from a human donor in good health. Sequencing was done on a sample of blood. The V and J segments used are TRBV7-3 and TRBJ2-3; the D gene identity is not certain. In nucleotide form, the sequence is TGTGCCAGCAGCTTAATGAGCACAGATACGCAGTATTTT. This yields the protein CASSLMSTDTQYF.